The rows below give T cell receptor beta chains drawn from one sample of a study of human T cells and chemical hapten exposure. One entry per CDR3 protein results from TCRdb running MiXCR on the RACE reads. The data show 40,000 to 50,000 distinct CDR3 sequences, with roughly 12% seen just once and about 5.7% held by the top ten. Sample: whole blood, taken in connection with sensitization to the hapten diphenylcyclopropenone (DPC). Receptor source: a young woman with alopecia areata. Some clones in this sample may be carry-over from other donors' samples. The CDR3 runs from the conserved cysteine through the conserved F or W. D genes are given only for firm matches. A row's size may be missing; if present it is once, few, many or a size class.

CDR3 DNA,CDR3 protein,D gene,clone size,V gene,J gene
TGCGCCAGCTCTACTAGCGGCGGTCCCGACGAGCAGTACTTC,CASSTSGGPDEQYF,TRBD2,many,TRBV10-1,TRBJ2-7
TGTGCCATCAGAGCAACGGGACTAGCGGGACCAGAGACCCAGTACTTC,CAIRATGLAGPETQYF,TRBD2,.,TRBV10-3,TRBJ2-5
TGCGCCAGCAGCTTGGAGGGGTCTGGAGGAGATACGCAGTATTTT,CASSLEGSGGDTQYF,.,few,TRBV5-1,TRBJ2-3
TGTGCCAGCAGCCTACTATTAGCTAACTATGGCTACACCTTC,CASSLLLANYGYTF,.,few,TRBV11-2,TRBJ1-2
TGTGCCAGTAACTTGGGCTTTGGGACCGGGGAGCTGTTTTTT,CASNLGFGTGELFF,.,few,TRBV19,TRBJ2-2
TGCAGTGGGAAGATGAACACTGAAGCTTTCTTT,CSGKMNTEAFF,.,.,TRBV20-1,TRBJ1-1
TGTGCCAGCAGCCCAAGCGGGGGACTAGCCAAAAACATTCAGTACTTC,CASSPSGGLAKNIQYF,TRBD2,few,TRBV5-4,TRBJ2-4
TGTGCCAGCGGGGAGGGATCGAACACTGAAGCTTTCTTT,CASGEGSNTEAFF,.,many,TRBV7-9,TRBJ1-1
TGTGCCAGCAGTTTTGAACTAGCATTAAGCTACGAGCAGTACTTC,CASSFELALSYEQYF,.,many,TRBV28,TRBJ2-7
TGTGCCAGCTCACCTTGGGGCGGTATTGATGGCTACACCTTC,CASSPWGGIDGYTF,.,.,TRBV18,TRBJ1-2
TGCGCCAGCAGCTTGCCTACTAGCGGGAATGACGAGCAGTACTTC,CASSLPTSGNDEQYF,TRBD2,.,TRBV5-1,TRBJ2-7
TGTGCCAGCAGCTTAGATCACCAGCGCCCAAGCACAGATACGCAGTATTTT,CASSLDHQRPSTDTQYF,.,.,TRBV11-2,TRBJ2-3
TGCAGTGCTAGAGGCGGGAGGTTGCGGCATTCTAACAATGAGCAGTTCTTC,CSARGGRLRHSNNEQFF,TRBD2,.,TRBV20-1,TRBJ2-1
TGTGCCAGCAGCTTAACCCCCCCCACAGATACGCAGTATTTT,CASSLTPPTDTQYF,.,few,TRBV7-2,TRBJ2-3
TGTGCCAGCAGTCCCCACCAGATAAGCTGGGGCTACGAGCAGTACTTC,CASSPHQISWGYEQYF,.,many,TRBV28,TRBJ2-7
TGTGCCAGCAGTTTAGAGGCAAGGGTAGGGGGCTACACCTTC,CASSLEARVGGYTF,.,many,TRBV12-3/TRBV12-4,TRBJ1-2
TGTGCCAGCAGCTCTTTACATCTGGGGGTCCCGAACACTGAAGCTTTCTTT,CASSSLHLGVPNTEAFF,.,.,TRBV28,TRBJ1-1
TGTGCCAGCAGTCACCGATTGAACACTGAAGCTTTCTTT,CASSHRLNTEAFF,.,once,TRBV6-2/TRBV6-3,TRBJ1-1
TGCAGCGTTGCCGGCAGATCCCTCTCTGGGGCCAACGTCCTGACTTTC,CSVAGRSLSGANVLTF,.,many,TRBV29-1,TRBJ2-6
TGTGCCAGCAAGCGTCCAGGGACAGGGGATTCACCCCTCCACTTT,CASKRPGTGDSPLHF,TRBD1,many,TRBV6-2/TRBV6-3,TRBJ1-6
TGTGCCAGCAGAATGGGGAATGAAAAACTGTTTTTT,CASRMGNEKLFF,.,few,TRBV7-9,TRBJ1-4
TGTGCCAGCTCATCCAATAAGGTTCAGCCCCAGCATTTT,CASSSNKVQPQHF,.,many,TRBV18,TRBJ1-5
TGTGCCAGCAGAGTGCTGAAGGGGCCCCAGCATTTT,CASRVLKGPQHF,.,.,TRBV2,TRBJ1-5
TGTGCCACCAGCAGAGGAACCAGCGGGAGCCCCGAGCAGTACTTC,CATSRGTSGSPEQYF,TRBD2,.,TRBV15,TRBJ2-7
TGCGCCAGCAGCACCCCGACAGGGGGCGCGTACAATGAGCAGTTCTTC,CASSTPTGGAYNEQFF,TRBD1,many,TRBV5-1,TRBJ2-1